A single sample is the source of the 8 T cell receptor beta chains below, sequenced in a study of CD8+CD57+ T cells in acquired aplastic anemia. Profiles of TCR beta VDJ and CDR3 were generated from a genomic DNA template. TCRdb called the reads again in MiXCR, with one record for every CDR3 protein. This table holds under 200,000 distinct CDR3 sequences, about 45% found once. The patients chosen for sequencing had shown expansion of CD8+CD57+ cells (detected by flow cytometry). Sequenced input: sorted CD4+, CD8+, or CD8+CD57+ T cells (not recorded which) from PBMCs. The receptors shown here come from a human donor with aplastic anemia.

The sample holds many counts of this clonotype. The chain carries TRBV19 and TRBJ1-2; 7 nucleotides line up with TRBD1. Germline V CDR1 and CDR2: LNHDA, SQIVND (reference sequence). V trimming: 5 bases; J trimming: 5 bases; junction bases outside the gene matches: 11. CDR3 length: 15 amino acids. The CDR3 DNA reads as TGTGCCAGTAGTCCTGCTCCGACAGGGTTTTATGGCTACACCTTC. It translates to CASSPAPTGFYGYTF.

The chain uses TRBV15 and TRBJ2-5, with D unresolved. The CDR3 spans 13 residues. In germline, CDR1 is LNHNV, CDR2 YYDKDF (reference sequence). Trimming shortened V by 5 bases and J by 4 bases, and 11 bases separated the two germline ends. CDR3 residues: CATSPGRRETQYF. In DNA, the CDR3 is TGTGCCACCAGCCCTGGTCGGCGAGAGACCCAGTACTTC.

This rearrangement joins TRBV25-1 to TRBJ2-3; possible D gene TRBD1, 6 bases. Germline-derived CDR1 and CDR2 are MGHDK and SYGVNS. V lost 3 bases and J lost 1, with 8 bases in between. CDR3 length: 14 amino acids. CDR3 region: CASSDRTGTDTQYF. CDR3 nucleotides: TGTGCCAGCAGTGACCGGACAGGCACAGATACGCAGTATTTT.

This clonotype occurred a few times. The chain uses TRBV5-1 and TRBJ1-4, with TRBD1 matching over 7 bases. The germline gives CDR1 SGHRS, CDR2 YFSETQ. J lost 7 bases, V lost 3 bases, and 15 bases had no gene match. This CDR3 spans 17 amino acids. CDR3 residues: CASSYRGVPADFEKLFF. CDR3 nucleotides: TGCGCCAGCAGCTACAGGGGAGTGCCCGCAGATTTTGAAAAACTGTTTTTT.

The rearrangement uses TRBV15 and TRBJ2-7; 9 positions match TRBD1. Unmatched junction bases numbered 12, after V lost 4 bases and J lost 5 bases. CDR3 length equals 16 residues. Germline V gene sequence: CDR1 LNHNV, CDR2 YYDKDF (reference sequence). The CDR3 here is CATSKTSGTGYDEQYF. The DNA for the CDR3 is TGTGCCACCAGCAAAACCTCCGGGACAGGGTACGACGAGCAGTACTTC.

This chain uses TRBV5-1 with TRBJ1-2, with unresolved D. Germline loops: CDR1 SGHRS, CDR2 YFSETQ. V was clipped by 0 bases and J by 0 bases, with 6 bases between them. This CDR3 comprises 14 residues. In DNA form, the CDR3 reads TGCGCCAGCAGCTTGGGCGACCCTAACTATGGCTACACCTTC. Protein sequence: CASSLGDPNYGYTF.

V gene TRBV27 combines with J gene TRBJ2-5; D gene ambiguous. The germline V gene has CDR1 MNHEY and CDR2 SMNVEV (reference sequence). The CDR3 spans 13 residues. V was cut by 5 bases and J by 0 bases, with 7 bases left in between. The CDR3 nucleotides are TGTGCCAGCAGTCCACCGTACCAAGAGACCCAGTACTTC. This gives the protein CASSPPYQETQYF.

Turning to this clonotype: This likely comes from a read error, as the CDR3 has no conserved phenylalanine or tryptophan at its end. The chain is built from TRBV25-1 and TRBJ1-4; 8 positions agree with TRBD1. After removal of 5 bases from V and 7 bases from J, the junction contained 12 bases not matched to a gene. This CDR3 spans 16 amino acids. CDR1 and CDR2 (germline): MGHDK, SYGVNS. In DNA, the CDR3 is TGTGCCAGCAGTTTTGGACAGGGATATATTGGTGAAAAACTGTTTCTT. It encodes CASSFGQGYIGEKLFL.